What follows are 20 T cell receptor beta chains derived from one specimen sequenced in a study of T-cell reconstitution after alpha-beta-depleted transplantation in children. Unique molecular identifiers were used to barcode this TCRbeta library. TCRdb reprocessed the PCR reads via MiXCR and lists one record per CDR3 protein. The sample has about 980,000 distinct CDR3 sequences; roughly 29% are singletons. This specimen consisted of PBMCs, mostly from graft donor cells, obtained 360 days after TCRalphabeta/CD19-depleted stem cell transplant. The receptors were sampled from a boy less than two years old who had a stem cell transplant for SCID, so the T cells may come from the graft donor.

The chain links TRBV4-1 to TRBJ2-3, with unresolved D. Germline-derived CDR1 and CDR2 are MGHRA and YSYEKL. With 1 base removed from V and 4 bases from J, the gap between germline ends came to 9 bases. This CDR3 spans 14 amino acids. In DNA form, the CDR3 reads TGCGCCAGCAGCCAAGTGGGGTTTGCAGATACGCAGTATTTT. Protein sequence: CASSQVGFADTQYF.

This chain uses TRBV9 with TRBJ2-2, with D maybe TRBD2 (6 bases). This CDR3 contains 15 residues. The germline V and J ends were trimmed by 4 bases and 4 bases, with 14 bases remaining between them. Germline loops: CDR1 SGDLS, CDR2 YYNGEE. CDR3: CASSLTSLGTGELFF. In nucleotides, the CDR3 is TGTGCCAGCAGCCTGACTAGTCTCGGCACCGGGGAGCTGTTTTTT.

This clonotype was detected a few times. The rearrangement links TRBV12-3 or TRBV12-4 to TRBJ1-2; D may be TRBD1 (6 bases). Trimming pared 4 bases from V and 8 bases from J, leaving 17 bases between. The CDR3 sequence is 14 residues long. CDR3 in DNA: TGTGCCAGCAGTTCCCTCGGCCAGGGGAGAGGCTACACCTTC. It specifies CASSSLGQGRGYTF.

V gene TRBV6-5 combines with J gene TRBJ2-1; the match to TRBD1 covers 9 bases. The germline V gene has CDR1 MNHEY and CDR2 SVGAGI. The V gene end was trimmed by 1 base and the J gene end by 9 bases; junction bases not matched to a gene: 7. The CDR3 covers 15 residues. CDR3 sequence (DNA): TGTGCCAGCAGTTACTTGGACAGGGGCGGGGGTGAGCAGTTCTTC. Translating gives CASSYLDRGGGEQFF.

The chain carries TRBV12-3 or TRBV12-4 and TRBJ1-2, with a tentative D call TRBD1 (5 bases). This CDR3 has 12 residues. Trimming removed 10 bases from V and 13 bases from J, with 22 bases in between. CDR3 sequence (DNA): TGTGCCACCCTTACCCCGGACGGGGCGTCCACCTTC. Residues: CATLTPDGASTF.

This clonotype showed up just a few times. The CDR3 DNA reads as TGCAGCGGGGCGCGGGGCACCGGGGAGCTGTTTTTT. Amino acid sequence: CSGARGTGELFF. The chain joins TRBV29-1 to TRBJ2-2, with TRBD2 as a possible D gene (6 bases). Between the trimmed V and J ends, which lost 7 bases and 4 bases, there was a span of 10 bases. Germline V CDR1 and CDR2: SQVTM, ANQGSEA. This CDR3 is 12 amino acids long.

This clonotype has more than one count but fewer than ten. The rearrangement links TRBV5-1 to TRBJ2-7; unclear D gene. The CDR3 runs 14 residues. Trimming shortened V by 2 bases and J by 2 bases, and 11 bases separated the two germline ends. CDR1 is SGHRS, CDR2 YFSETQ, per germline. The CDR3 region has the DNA TGCGCCAGCAGCTTACTTACAAGGCCCTACGAGCAGTACTTC. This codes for CASSLLTRPYEQYF.

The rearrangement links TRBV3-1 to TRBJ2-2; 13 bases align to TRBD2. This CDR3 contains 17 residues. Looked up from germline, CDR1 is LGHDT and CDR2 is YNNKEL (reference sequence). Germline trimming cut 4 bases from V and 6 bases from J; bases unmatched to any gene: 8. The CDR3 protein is CASSRTSGGHRPGELFF. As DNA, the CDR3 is TGTGCCAGCAGCCGGACTAGCGGGGGCCATCGACCCGGGGAGCTGTTTTTT.

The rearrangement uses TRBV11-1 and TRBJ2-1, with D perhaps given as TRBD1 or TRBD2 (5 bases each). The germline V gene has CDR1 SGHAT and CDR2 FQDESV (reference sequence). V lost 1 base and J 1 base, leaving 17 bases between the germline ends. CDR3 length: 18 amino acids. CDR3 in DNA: TGTGCCAGCAGCTTAGAAGTGAGGGGAGTGGGTTCCTACAATGAGCAGTTCTTC. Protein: CASSLEVRGVGSYNEQFF.

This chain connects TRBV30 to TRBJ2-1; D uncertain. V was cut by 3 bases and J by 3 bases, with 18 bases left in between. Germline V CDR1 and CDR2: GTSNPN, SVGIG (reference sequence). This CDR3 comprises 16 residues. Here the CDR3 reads CAWSLLTPPDYNEQFF. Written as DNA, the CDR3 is TGTGCCTGGAGCCTTCTGACTCCTCCCGACTACAATGAGCAGTTCTTC.

CDR3 in amino acids: CASSPARKTFFTYNEQFF. The CDR3 DNA is TGTGCCAGCAGTCCGGCTAGAAAGACGTTCTTTACCTACAATGAGCAGTTCTTC. The chain has TRBV27 and TRBJ2-1; D not resolved. From germline, CDR1 is MNHEY and CDR2 SMNVEV (reference sequence). The CDR3 is made up of 18 amino acids. The V and J ends lost 5 bases and 2 bases respectively, with 22 bases between them.

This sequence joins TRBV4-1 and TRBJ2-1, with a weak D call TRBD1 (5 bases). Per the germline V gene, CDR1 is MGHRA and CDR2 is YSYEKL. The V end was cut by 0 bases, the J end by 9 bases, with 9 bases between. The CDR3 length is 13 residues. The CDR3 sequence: CASSQEWGGEQFF. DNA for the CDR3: TGCGCCAGCAGCCAAGAGTGGGGCGGTGAGCAGTTCTTC.

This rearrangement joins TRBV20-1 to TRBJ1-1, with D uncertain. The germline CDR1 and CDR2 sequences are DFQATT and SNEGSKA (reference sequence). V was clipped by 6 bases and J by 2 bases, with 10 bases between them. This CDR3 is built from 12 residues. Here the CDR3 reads CSASARNTEAFF. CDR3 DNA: TGCAGTGCCTCAGCTCGCAACACTGAAGCTTTCTTT.

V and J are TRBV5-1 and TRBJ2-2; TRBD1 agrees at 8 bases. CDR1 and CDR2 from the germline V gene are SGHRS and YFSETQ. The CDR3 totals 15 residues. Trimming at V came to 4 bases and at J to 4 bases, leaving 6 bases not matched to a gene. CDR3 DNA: TGCGCCAGCAGCGGGTCAGGGGGCGGCACCGGGGAGCTGTTTTTT. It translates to CASSGSGGGTGELFF.

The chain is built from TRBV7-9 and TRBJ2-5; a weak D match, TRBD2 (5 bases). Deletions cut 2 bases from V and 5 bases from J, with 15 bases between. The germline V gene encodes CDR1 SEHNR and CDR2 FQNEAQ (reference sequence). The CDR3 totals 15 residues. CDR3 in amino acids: CASSLYGKAKETQYF. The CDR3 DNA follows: TGTGCCAGCAGCTTATACGGGAAGGCTAAGGAGACCCAGTACTTC. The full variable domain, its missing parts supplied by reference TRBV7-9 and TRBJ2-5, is DTGVSQNPRHKITKRGQNVTFRCDPISEHNRLYWYRQTLGQGPEFLTYFQNEAQLEKSRLLSDRFSAERPKGSFSTLEIQRTEQGDSAMYLCASSLYGKAKETQYFGPGTRLLVL.

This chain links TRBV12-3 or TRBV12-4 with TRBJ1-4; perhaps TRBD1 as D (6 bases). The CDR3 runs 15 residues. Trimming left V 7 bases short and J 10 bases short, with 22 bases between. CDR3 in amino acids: CASKGGDTIFGKLFF. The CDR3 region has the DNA TGTGCCAGCAAAGGGGGGGATACCATTTTTGGAAAACTGTTTTTT.

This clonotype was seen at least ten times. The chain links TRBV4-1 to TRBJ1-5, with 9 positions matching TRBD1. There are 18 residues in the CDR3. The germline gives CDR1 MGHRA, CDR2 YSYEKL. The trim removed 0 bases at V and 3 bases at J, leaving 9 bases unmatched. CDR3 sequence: CASSQDGGDRVYNQPQHF. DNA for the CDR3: TGCGCCAGCAGCCAAGATGGTGGGGACAGGGTTTACAATCAGCCCCAGCATTTT.

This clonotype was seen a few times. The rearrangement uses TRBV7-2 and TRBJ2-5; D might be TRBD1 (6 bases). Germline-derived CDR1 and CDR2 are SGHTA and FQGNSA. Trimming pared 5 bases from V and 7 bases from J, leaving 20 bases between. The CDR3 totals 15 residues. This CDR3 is CASSLSWTVGLTQYF. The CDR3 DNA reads TGTGCCAGCAGCCTATCGTGGACAGTGGGTTTGACCCAGTACTTC.

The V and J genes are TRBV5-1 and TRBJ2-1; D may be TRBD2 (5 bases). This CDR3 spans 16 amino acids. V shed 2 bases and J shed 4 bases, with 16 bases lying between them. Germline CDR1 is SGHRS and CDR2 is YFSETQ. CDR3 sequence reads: CASSFFLSGNYNEQFF. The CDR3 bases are TGCGCCAGCAGCTTTTTCCTCAGCGGTAATTACAATGAGCAGTTCTTC.

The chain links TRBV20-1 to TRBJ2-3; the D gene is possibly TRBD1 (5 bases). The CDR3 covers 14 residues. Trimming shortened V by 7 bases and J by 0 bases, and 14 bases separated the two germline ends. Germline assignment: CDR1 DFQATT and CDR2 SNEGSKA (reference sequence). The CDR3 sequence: CSVKRQGSTDTQYF. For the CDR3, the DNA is TGCAGTGTAAAACGGCAGGGAAGCACAGATACGCAGTATTTT.